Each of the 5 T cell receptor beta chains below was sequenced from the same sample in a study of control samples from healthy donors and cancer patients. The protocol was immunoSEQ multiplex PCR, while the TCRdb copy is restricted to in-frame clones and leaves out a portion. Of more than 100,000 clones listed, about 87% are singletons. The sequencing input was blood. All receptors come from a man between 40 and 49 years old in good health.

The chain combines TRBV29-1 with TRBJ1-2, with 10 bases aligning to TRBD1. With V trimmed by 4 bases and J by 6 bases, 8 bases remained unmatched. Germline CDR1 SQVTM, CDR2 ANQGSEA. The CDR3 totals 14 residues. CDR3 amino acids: CSVVPQDRGNGYTF. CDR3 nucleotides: TGCAGCGTTGTTCCCCAGGACAGGGGGAATGGCTACACCTTC.

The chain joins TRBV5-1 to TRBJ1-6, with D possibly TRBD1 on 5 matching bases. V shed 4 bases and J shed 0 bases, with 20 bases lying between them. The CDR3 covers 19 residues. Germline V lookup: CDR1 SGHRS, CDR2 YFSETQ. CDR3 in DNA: TGCGCCAGCAGCCTAGGACATCTCGGAGGATCCTCCTATAATTCACCCCTCCACTTT. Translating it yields CASSLGHLGGSSYNSPLHF.

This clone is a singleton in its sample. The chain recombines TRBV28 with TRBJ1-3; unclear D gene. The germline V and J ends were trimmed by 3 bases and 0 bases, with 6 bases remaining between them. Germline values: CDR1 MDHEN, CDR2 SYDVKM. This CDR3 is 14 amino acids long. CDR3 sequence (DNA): TGTGCCAGCAGTTTTGGTTTCTCTGGAAACACCATATATTTT. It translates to CASSFGFSGNTIYF.

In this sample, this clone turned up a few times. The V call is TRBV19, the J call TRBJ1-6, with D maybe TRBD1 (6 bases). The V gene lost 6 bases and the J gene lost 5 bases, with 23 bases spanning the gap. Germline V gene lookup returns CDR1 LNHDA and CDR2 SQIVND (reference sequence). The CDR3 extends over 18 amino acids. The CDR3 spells CASRLNRAPRDHNSPLHF. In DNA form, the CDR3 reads TGTGCCAGTAGGTTGAACAGGGCGCCCCGAGATCATAATTCACCCCTCCACTTT.

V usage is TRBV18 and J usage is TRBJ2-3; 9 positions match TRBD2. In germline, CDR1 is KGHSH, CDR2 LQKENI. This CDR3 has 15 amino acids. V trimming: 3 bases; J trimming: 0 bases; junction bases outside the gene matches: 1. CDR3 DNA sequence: TGTGCCAGCTCACCCCTAGCGGGGAGCACAGATACGCAGTATTTT. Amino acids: CASSPLAGSTDTQYF.